The next 15 T cell receptor beta chains were all read from a single sample in a study of cytomegalovirus exposure and HLA in healthy donors. The PCR ran on 60 Vbeta and 13 Jbeta primers. TCRdb's table, derived via immunoSEQ multiplex PCR, lists solely in-frame clones and lacks some. Found here are around 200,000 clones, 70% to 80% of them singletons; the top ten hold less than 20%. Sequencing input: PBMCs. These receptors came from a man aged 35-49 years in good health and CMV-seronegative.

The CDR3 DNA reads TGTGCCAGTAGTGAGCAGACAGATTTATACAATCAGCCCCAGCATTTT. It specifies CASSEQTDLYNQPQHF. The chain uses TRBV19 and TRBJ1-5; a weak D match, TRBD1 (5 bases). The V end lost 5 bases, the J end lost 3 bases, and 17 bases lay between the germline ends. Germline V lookup: CDR1 LNHDA, CDR2 SQIVND (reference sequence). The CDR3 runs 16 residues.

This clone was counted between two and nine times. The chain has TRBV7-8 and TRBJ2-3; a weak D match, TRBD1 (5 bases). Trimming took 0 bases from V and 2 from J, leaving 12 bases between them. Germline V gives CDR1 SGHVS, CDR2 FQNEAQ. This CDR3 has 16 residues. The CDR3 is CASSLAGLFSTDTQYF. The CDR3 nucleotides are TGTGCCAGCAGCTTAGCGGGGCTCTTCTCCACAGATACGCAGTATTTT. The whole variable domain, remainder taken from reference TRBV7-8 and TRBJ2-3, is GAGVSQSPRYKVAKRGQDVALRCDPISGHVSLFWYQQALGQGPEFLTYFQNEAQLDKSGLPSDRFFAERPEGSVSTLKIQRTQQEDSAVYLCASSLAGLFSTDTQYFGPGTRLTVL.

V and J are TRBV4-3 and TRBJ1-2, with 8 bases identical to TRBD1. CDR1 is LGHNA and CDR2 is YSLEER in the germline V gene. The junction had 5 bases not matched to a gene; V was cut back by 10 bases and J by 4 bases. The CDR3 sequence is 12 residues long. The chain's CDR3 is CATRDRFYGYTF. For the CDR3, the DNA is TGCGCCACGAGGGACAGGTTCTATGGCTACACCTTC.

J is TRBJ1-6 and V is TRBV7-2; D call uncertain. This CDR3 comprises 13 residues. V gave up 2 bases and J gave up 6 bases, with 5 bases separating them. The germline gives CDR1 SGHTA, CDR2 FQGNSA. CDR3 amino acids: CASSLTGNSPLHF. CDR3 bases: TGTGCCAGCAGCTTAACCGGTAATTCACCCCTCCACTTT. Supplemented by reference TRBV7-2 and TRBJ1-6, the full variable domain reads GAGVSQSPSNKVTEKGKDVELRCDPISGHTALYWYRQSLGQGLEFLIYFQGNSAPDKSGLPSDRFSAERTGGSVSTLTIQRTQQEDSAVYLCASSLTGNSPLHFGNGTRLTVT.

The chain carries TRBV5-6 and TRBJ2-1, with 9 bases identical to TRBD2. Trimming removed 1 base from V and 0 bases from J; junction bases left unmatched: 5. This CDR3 is built from 17 residues. CDR1 is SGHDT, CDR2 YYEEEE, per germline. The CDR3 sequence: CASSLWGGGGSYNEQFF. Written as DNA, the CDR3 is TGTGCCAGCAGCTTGTGGGGCGGGGGGGGCTCCTACAATGAGCAGTTCTTC.

The J gene is TRBJ2-7, the V gene TRBV5-1, with D unclear. Trimming took off 4 bases at V and 2 bases at J, with 16 bases between the two ends. The CDR3 is 15 amino acids. Germline CDR1 SGHRS, CDR2 YFSETQ. Here the CDR3 reads CASSLSPRKAYEQYF. For the CDR3, the DNA is TGCGCCAGCAGCCTCAGCCCCAGGAAAGCCTACGAGCAGTACTTC.

This clone was seen only once. V usage is TRBV27 and J usage is TRBJ2-1; tentative D call: TRBD2 (5 bases). CDR1 is MNHEY, CDR2 SMNVEV, per germline (reference sequence). The V and J ends lost 3 bases and 7 bases respectively, with 19 bases between them. The CDR3 spans 16 residues. The CDR3 protein is CASSFIRETAGNEQFF. CDR3 coding DNA: TGTGCCAGCAGTTTCATCCGGGAAACCGCTGGGAATGAGCAGTTCTTC.

The V and J genes are TRBV11-1 and TRBJ2-3; 9 bases agree with TRBD1. The germline CDR1 and CDR2 sequences are SGHAT and FQDESV (reference sequence). The CDR3 spans 14 residues. Trimming at V came to 5 bases and at J to 4 bases, leaving 4 bases not matched to a gene. As DNA, the CDR3 is TGTGCCAGCAGCACCCGACAGGGGGCAGATACGCAGTATTTT. Residues: CASSTRQGADTQYF. Together with reference TRBV11-1 and TRBJ2-3, the CDR3 gives the full variable domain: EAEVAQSPRYKITEKSQAVAFWCDPISGHATLYWYRQILGQGPELLVQFQDESVVDDSQLPKDRFSAERLKGVDSTLKIQPAELGDSAMYLCASSTRQGADTQYFGPGTRLTVL.

The chain carries TRBV6-6 and TRBJ2-1; 7 bases fit TRBD2. The CDR3 extends over 13 amino acids. Germline V gene sequence: CDR1 MNHNY, CDR2 SVGAGI (reference sequence). The V and J ends lost 5 bases and 10 bases, in that order; junction bases with no gene match: 8. CDR3 sequence (DNA): TGTGCCAGCAGTACAAATCGGGAGGCCGAGCAGTTCTTC. Protein: CASSTNREAEQFF.

V and J are TRBV6-1 and TRBJ2-1; 13 bases are shared with TRBD2. V was pared by 4 bases and J by 4 bases, with 4 bases of the junction left unmatched. The germline V gene encodes CDR1 MNHNS and CDR2 SASEGT. The CDR3 is 16 amino acids. The CDR3 region has the DNA TGTGCCAGCAGTGGAAGACTAGCGGGAGGTTACAATGAGCAGTTCTTC. Translated: CASSGRLAGGYNEQFF.

This clone has a handful of counts. This rearrangement joins TRBV7-9 to TRBJ2-1, with D possibly matching TRBD2 (5 bases). V was clipped by 5 bases and J by 3 bases, with 17 bases between them. The CDR3 extends over 16 amino acids. Germline assignment: CDR1 SEHNR and CDR2 FQNEAQ (reference sequence). CDR3 nucleotides: TGTGCCAGCAGCCCCAGCGAGGGAAAACGCTACAATGAGCAGTTCTTC. It yields the protein CASSPSEGKRYNEQFF.

This clone was seen more than once but under ten times. V is TRBV7-9 and J is TRBJ2-1, with D possibly being TRBD1 (6 bases). The CDR3 extends over 12 amino acids. Trimming took off 4 bases at V and 11 bases at J, with 12 bases between the two ends. Germline CDR1 is SEHNR and CDR2 is FQNEAQ (reference sequence). The CDR3 protein is CASSSSGTKQFF. In DNA form, the CDR3 reads TGTGCCAGCAGCTCGTCCGGGACAAAGCAGTTCTTC.

The chain uses TRBV28 and TRBJ1-2, with a weak D call TRBD1 (5 bases). Trimming cost V 7 bases and J 5 bases, with 11 bases left between them. Germline CDR1 is MDHEN and CDR2 is SYDVKM. The CDR3 is 12 residues long. The CDR3 here is CASNTGPYGYTF. The CDR3 nucleotides are TGTGCCAGCAACACAGGCCCTTATGGCTACACCTTC.

V gene TRBV5-4 combines with J gene TRBJ1-1, with D tentatively TRBD1 (5 bases). CDR1 is SGHNT, CDR2 YYREEE, per germline (reference sequence). There are 14 residues in the CDR3. The germline V and J ends were trimmed by 0 bases and 2 bases, with 8 bases remaining between them. In DNA, the CDR3 is TGTGCCAGCAGCTTGGACCAGGGTAACACTGAAGCTTTCTTT. Protein sequence: CASSLDQGNTEAFF.

The V gene is TRBV11-2, the J gene TRBJ1-1; D is perhaps TRBD1 (6 bases). This CDR3 comprises 16 residues. The germline V gene encodes CDR1 SGHAT and CDR2 FQNNGV. V lost 3 bases to trimming and J lost 5 bases, with 19 bases between them. The CDR3 DNA follows: TGTGCCAGCAGCTTGGGGGCTCGTCGACGGATAACTGAAGCTTTCTTT. This codes for CASSLGARRRITEAFF.